Below, 18 T cell receptor beta chains from the same sample are listed, as sequenced in a study of Ad26.COV2.S vaccination and SARS-CoV-2 variants. TCRdb's table, derived via immunoSEQ multiplex PCR, lists solely in-frame clones and lacks some. The table has about 480,000 clones, roughly 85% seen once. Treatment defined: roughly 18 received Ad26.COV2.S at low or high dose, single or two shots; about five received placebo; per-sample allocation not given. Vaccine and placebo recipients were sampled on day 63 after the first injection. The sequences come from peripheral blood, collected in a trial of Ad26.COV2.S vaccine versus placebo. The source of these receptors is a person between 18 and 59 years old who received the Ad26.COV2.S COVID-19 vaccine or a placebo.

The chain combines TRBV6-4 with TRBJ2-2; D uncertain. Trimming left V 8 bases short and J 2 bases short, with 18 bases between. This CDR3 comprises 16 residues. In germline, CDR1 is MRHNA, CDR2 SNTAGT. The CDR3 is CASSPARQANTGELFF. The CDR3 DNA reads as TGTGCCAGCTCTCCCGCCCGGCAGGCAAACACCGGGGAGCTGTTTTTT.

This chain connects TRBV6-6 to TRBJ1-2; the match to TRBD1 covers 8 bases. The germline V gene encodes CDR1 MNHNY and CDR2 SVGAGI (reference sequence). V shed 5 bases and J 8 bases; nucleotides not matched to a gene: 4. CDR3 length equals 12 residues. The CDR3 reads CASSHDRGGYTF. For the CDR3, the DNA is TGTGCCAGCAGTCACGACAGGGGCGGCTACACCTTC.

The V call is TRBV5-8, the J call TRBJ1-2; D is possibly TRBD1 (6 bases). The CDR3 is 12 amino acids. Germline V lookup: CDR1 SGHTS, CDR2 YDEGEE. The ends were cut back, 2 bases at V and 7 bases at J, with 9 bases in the middle. The CDR3, as DNA: TGTGCCAGCAGCTTCAGGGGTGGTGGCTACACCTTC. It codes for CASSFRGGGYTF.

This chain connects TRBV29-1 to TRBJ2-7; D not certain. V gave up 6 bases and J gave up 2 bases, with 11 bases separating them. The CDR3 runs 12 residues. Germline V gene lookup returns CDR1 SQVTM and CDR2 ANQGSEA. The CDR3 DNA is TGCAGCGTCGGTCACACGCCCTACGAGCAGTACTTC. Amino acid sequence: CSVGHTPYEQYF.

At least ten counts were recorded for this clone. The chain joins TRBV6-6 to TRBJ2-2, with 11 bases matching TRBD2. CDR1 is MNHNY, CDR2 SVGAGI, per germline (reference sequence). Unmatched junction bases numbered 10, after V lost 5 bases and J lost 8 bases. The CDR3 is made up of 16 amino acids. DNA of the CDR3: TGTGCCAGCAGTCCGATGACTAGCGGGGTACGGGGGGAGCTGTTTTTT. It translates to CASSPMTSGVRGELFF.

The chain links TRBV6-1 to TRBJ2-3; the D gene is possibly TRBD2 (5 bases). Trimming took 3 bases from V and 8 from J, leaving 9 bases between them. This CDR3 comprises 12 residues. Germline assignment: CDR1 MNHNS and CDR2 SASEGT. The CDR3 nucleotides are TGTGCCAGCAGTGAGGACTGGGGTACGCAGTATTTT. Its protein is CASSEDWGTQYF.

This chain links TRBV7-2 with TRBJ2-7; the match to TRBD2 covers 11 bases. J lost 7 bases, V lost 5 bases, and 7 bases had no gene match. The CDR3 totals 14 residues. Germline CDR1 reads SGHTA; CDR2 reads FQGNSA. In DNA, the CDR3 is TGTGCCAGCAGCGATAGCGGGAGGGCCGGGGAGCAGTACTTC. Amino acid sequence: CASSDSGRAGEQYF.

This chain uses TRBV19 with TRBJ1-5; 8 bases line up with TRBD1. The germline CDR1 and CDR2 sequences are LNHDA and SQIVND (reference sequence). V was pared by 1 base and J by 0 bases, with 11 bases of the junction left unmatched. This CDR3 comprises 19 residues. The CDR3 DNA reads TGTGCCAGTAGTATAGCACCCCAGGGGGCCCTAAATAGCAATCAGCCCCAGCATTTT. Its protein product is CASSIAPQGALNSNQPQHF. The whole variable domain, remainder taken from reference TRBV19 and TRBJ1-5, is DGGITQSPKYLFRKEGQNVTLSCEQNLNHDAMYWYRQDPGQGLRLIYYSQIVNDFQKGDIAEGYSVSREKKESFPLTVTSAQKNPTAFYLCASSIAPQGALNSNQPQHFGDGTRLSIL.

The chain couples TRBV4-2 to TRBJ1-2, with 7 nucleotides matching TRBD1. The V segment lost 3 bases and the J segment 2 bases; nucleotides outside the gene matches: 6. CDR3 length: 15 residues. Germline V gene lookup returns CDR1 LGHNA and CDR2 YNFKEQ. CDR3 loop: CASSHSDRENYGYTF. The CDR3 DNA reads as TGTGCCAGCAGCCATAGTGACAGGGAGAACTATGGCTACACCTTC.

The V and J genes are TRBV19 and TRBJ2-1; D is tentatively TRBD1 or TRBD2 (5 bases each). Per germline, CDR1 LNHDA and CDR2 SQIVND (reference sequence). The CDR3 covers 12 residues. Deletions cut 6 bases from V and 12 bases from J, with 15 bases between. CDR3 in amino acids: CASSNRGGWQFF. The CDR3 bases are TGTGCCAGTAGCAATCGTGGGGGATGGCAGTTCTTC.

Notes on this clone: The junction shows a germline mismatch at one end, possibly a read error. CDR3 DNA: TGTGCCAGCAGCTCGCCCCGACAGGGGTCGAAAACCGGGGAGCTGTTTTTT. It translates to CASSSPRQGSKTGELFF. The J gene is TRBJ2-2, the V gene TRBV7-9, with 8 bases aligning to TRBD1. The germline CDR1 and CDR2 sequences are SEHNR and FQNEAQ (reference sequence). The CDR3 has 17 amino acids.

This sequence joins TRBV27 and TRBJ2-1; D is uncertain. Germline-derived CDR1 and CDR2 are MNHEY and SMNVEV (reference sequence). The CDR3 sequence is 13 residues long. Trimming removed 10 bases at V and 6 bases at J, with 16 bases between. CDR3 amino acids: CATAGRTSNEQFF. CDR3 DNA: TGTGCCACAGCTGGACGGACCTCCAATGAGCAGTTCTTC.

V is TRBV6-5 and J is TRBJ1-6; TRBD1 aligns across 9 bases. CDR3 length: 13 amino acids. J gave up 9 bases and V 6 bases, and 3 bases lay outside the gene matches. The germline V gene has CDR1 MNHEY and CDR2 SVGAGI. In DNA, the CDR3 is TGTGCCAGCAGCGACAGGGGGGGTTCACCCCTCCACTTT. As protein: CASSDRGGSPLHF.

The V gene is TRBV28, the J gene TRBJ1-5; D remains ambiguous. V was clipped by 3 bases and J by 1 base, with 16 bases between them. This CDR3 contains 17 residues. Germline V CDR1 and CDR2: MDHEN, SYDVKM. The CDR3 reads CASSFSGPGGSNQPQHF. CDR3 coding DNA: TGTGCCAGCAGTTTTTCAGGCCCTGGTGGGAGCAATCAGCCCCAGCATTTT.

This clone was seen a single time. The rearrangement links TRBV21-1 to TRBJ2-7. TRBV21-1 is a known pseudogene. The CDR3 consists of 14 residues. The DNA of the CDR3 is TGTGCCAGCACCAGGTTGGGCCTTTGGGGCGAGCAGTACTTC. This sequence encodes CASTRLGLWGEQYF.

The V call is TRBV19, the J call TRBJ2-1; D is perhaps TRBD1 (5 bases). The CDR3 has 14 amino acids. Germline assignment: CDR1 LNHDA and CDR2 SQIVND (reference sequence). V lost 6 bases, J lost 0 bases, and 9 bases lay in between. CDR3 in amino acids: CASSPQASYNEQFF. The CDR3 DNA is TGTGCCAGTAGCCCACAGGCCTCCTACAATGAGCAGTTCTTC. Looking up the rest from reference TRBV19 and TRBJ2-1 gives the full variable domain: DGGITQSPKYLFRKEGQNVTLSCEQNLNHDAMYWYRQDPGQGLRLIYYSQIVNDFQKGDIAEGYSVSREKKESFPLTVTSAQKNPTAFYLCASSPQASYNEQFFGPGTRLTVL.

The chain has TRBV16 and TRBJ2-1, with 16 bases matching TRBD2. Germline V gene lookup returns CDR1 KGHSY and CDR2 FQNENV. V was pared by 4 bases and J by 9 bases, with 9 bases of the junction left unmatched. CDR3 length equals 17 residues. The CDR3 DNA is TGTGCCAGCAGCCTTCGGGGACTAGCGGGAGGGCGGGCTGAGCAGTTCTTC. Translated, it gives CASSLRGLAGGRAEQFF.

V is TRBV4-2 and J is TRBJ1-1, with D uncertain. This CDR3 is built from 13 residues. The germline gives CDR1 LGHNA, CDR2 YNFKEQ. The germline V and J ends were trimmed by 1 base and 11 bases, with 14 bases remaining between them. The CDR3 is CASSQGGGNGAFF. CDR3 nucleotide sequence: TGTGCCAGCAGCCAAGGGGGAGGAAATGGGGCTTTCTTT.